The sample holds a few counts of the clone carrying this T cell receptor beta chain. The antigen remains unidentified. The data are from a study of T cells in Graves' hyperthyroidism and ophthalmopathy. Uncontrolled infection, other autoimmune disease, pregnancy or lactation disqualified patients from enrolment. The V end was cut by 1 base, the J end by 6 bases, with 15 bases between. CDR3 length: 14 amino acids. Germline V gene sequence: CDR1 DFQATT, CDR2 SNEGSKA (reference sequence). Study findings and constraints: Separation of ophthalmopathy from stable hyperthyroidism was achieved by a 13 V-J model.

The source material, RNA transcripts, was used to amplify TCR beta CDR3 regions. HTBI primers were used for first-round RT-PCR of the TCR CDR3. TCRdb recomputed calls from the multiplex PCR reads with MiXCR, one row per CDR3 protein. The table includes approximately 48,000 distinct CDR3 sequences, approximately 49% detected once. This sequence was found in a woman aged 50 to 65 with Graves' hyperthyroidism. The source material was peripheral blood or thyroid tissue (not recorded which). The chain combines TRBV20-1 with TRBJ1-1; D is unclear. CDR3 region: CSARVDGRPSEAFF. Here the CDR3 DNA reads TGCAGTGCTAGAGTTGATGGCAGGCCTTCTGAAGCTTTCTTT.